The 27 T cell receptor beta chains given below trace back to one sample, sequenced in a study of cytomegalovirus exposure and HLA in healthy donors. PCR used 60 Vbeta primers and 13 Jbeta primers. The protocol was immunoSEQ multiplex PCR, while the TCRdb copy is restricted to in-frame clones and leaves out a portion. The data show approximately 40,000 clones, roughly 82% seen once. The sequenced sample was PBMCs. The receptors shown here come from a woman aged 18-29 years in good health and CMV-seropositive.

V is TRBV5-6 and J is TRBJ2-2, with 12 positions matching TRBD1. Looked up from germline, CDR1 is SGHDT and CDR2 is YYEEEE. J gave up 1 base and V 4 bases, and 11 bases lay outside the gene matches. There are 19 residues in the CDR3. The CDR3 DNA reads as TGTGCCAGCAGCGAAGCCGGGACAGGGGGCGAAGGGAACACCGGGGAGCTGTTTTTT. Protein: CASSEAGTGGEGNTGELFF.

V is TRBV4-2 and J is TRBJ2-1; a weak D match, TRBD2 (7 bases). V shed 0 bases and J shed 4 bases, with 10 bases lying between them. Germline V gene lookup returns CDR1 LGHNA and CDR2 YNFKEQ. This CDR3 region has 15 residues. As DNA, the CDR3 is TGTGCCAGCAGCCAAGATAGGGGGGGGTACAATGAGCAGTTCTTC. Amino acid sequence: CASSQDRGGYNEQFF.

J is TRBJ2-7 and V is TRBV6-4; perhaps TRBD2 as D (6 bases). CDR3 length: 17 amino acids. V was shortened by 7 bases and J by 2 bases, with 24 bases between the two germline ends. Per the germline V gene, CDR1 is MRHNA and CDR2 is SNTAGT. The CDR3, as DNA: TGTGCCAGCACCCCGGGCCAGCGCGCGGGGACTCCCTACGAGCAGTACTTC. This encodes CASTPGQRAGTPYEQYF.

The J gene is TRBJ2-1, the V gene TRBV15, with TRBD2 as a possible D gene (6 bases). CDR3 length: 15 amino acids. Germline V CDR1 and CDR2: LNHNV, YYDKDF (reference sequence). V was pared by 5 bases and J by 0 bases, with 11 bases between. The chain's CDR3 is CATSSGRSSYNEQFF. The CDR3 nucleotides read TGTGCCACCAGCTCAGGGAGGAGCTCCTACAATGAGCAGTTCTTC.

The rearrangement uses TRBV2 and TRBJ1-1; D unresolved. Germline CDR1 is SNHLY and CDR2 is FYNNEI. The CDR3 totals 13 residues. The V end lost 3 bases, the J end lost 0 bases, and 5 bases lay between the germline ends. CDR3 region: CASSDTVNTEAFF. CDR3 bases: TGTGCCAGCAGTGATACAGTGAACACTGAAGCTTTCTTT. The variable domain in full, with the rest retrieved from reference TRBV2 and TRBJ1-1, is EPEVTQTPSHQVTQMGQEVILRCVPISNHLYFYWYRQILGQKVEFLVSFYNNEISEKSEIFDDQFSVERPDGSNFTLKIRSTKLEDSAMYFCASSDTVNTEAFFGQGTRLTVV.

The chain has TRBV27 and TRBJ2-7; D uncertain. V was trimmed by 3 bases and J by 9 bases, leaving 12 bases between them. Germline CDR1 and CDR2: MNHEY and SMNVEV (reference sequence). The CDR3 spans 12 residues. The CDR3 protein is CASSFDNPTQYF. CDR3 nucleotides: TGTGCCAGCAGTTTTGACAACCCCACGCAGTACTTC.

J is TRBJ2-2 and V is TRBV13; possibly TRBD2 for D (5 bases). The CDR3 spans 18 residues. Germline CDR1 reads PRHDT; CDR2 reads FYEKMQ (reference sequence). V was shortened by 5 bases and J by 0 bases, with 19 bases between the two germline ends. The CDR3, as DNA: TGTGCCAGCAGCCGAGATTCCGGGGAGCTAACGAACACCGGGGAGCTGTTTTTT. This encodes CASSRDSGELTNTGELFF.

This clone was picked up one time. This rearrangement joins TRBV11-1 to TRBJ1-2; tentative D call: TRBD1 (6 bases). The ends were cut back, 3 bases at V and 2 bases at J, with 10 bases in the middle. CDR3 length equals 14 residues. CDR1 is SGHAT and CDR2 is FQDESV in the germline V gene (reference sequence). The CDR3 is CASSFPGQNYGYTF. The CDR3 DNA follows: TGTGCCAGCAGCTTCCCCGGACAGAACTATGGCTACACCTTC.

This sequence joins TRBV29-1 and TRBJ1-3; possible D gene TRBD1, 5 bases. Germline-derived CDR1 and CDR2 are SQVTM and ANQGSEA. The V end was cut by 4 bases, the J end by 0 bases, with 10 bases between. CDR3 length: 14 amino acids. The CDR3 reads CSVGLGHSGNTIYF. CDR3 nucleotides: TGCAGCGTTGGTTTAGGACACTCTGGAAACACCATATATTTT.

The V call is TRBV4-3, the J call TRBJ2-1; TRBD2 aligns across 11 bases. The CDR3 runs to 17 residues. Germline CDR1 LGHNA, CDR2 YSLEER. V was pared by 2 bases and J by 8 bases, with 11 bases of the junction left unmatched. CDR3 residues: CASSQQPSGGLIDEQFF. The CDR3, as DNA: TGCGCCAGCAGCCAACAACCTAGCGGGGGGCTGATCGATGAGCAGTTCTTC.

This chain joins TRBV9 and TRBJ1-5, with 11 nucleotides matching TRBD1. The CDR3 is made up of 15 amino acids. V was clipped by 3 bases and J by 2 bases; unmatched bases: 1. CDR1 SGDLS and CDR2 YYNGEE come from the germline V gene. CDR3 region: CASSAGQGGNQPQHF. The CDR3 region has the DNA TGTGCCAGCAGCGCGGGACAGGGGGGCAATCAGCCCCAGCATTTT.

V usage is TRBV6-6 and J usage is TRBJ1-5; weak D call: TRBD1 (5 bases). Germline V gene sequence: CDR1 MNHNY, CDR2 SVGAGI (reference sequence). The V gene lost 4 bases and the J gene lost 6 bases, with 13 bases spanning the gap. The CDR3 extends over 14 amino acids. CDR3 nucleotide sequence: TGTGCCAGCAGTTGGCCAGGGTACGGTCAGCCCCAGCATTTT. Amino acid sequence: CASSWPGYGQPQHF.

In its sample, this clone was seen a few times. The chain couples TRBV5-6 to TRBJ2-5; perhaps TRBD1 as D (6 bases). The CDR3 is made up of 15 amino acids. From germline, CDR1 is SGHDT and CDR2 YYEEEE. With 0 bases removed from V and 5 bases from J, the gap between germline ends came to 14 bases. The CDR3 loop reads CASSLDNRVGETQYF. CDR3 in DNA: TGTGCCAGCAGCTTGGATAACAGGGTGGGGGAGACCCAGTACTTC.

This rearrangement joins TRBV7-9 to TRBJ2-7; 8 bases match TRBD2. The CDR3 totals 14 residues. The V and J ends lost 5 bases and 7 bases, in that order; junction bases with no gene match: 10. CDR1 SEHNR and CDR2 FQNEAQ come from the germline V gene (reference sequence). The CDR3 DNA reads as TGTGCCAGCAGCCGGGCCGGGGGGGCCGGGGAGCAGTACTTC. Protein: CASSRAGGAGEQYF.

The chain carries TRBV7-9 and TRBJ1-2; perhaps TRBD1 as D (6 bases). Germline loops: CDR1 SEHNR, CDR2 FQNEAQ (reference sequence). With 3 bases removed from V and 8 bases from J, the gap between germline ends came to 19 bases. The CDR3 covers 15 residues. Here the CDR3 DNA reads TGTGCCAGCAGCTTTTCCCTTGACAGGCTGGGGGGCTACACCTTC. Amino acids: CASSFSLDRLGGYTF.

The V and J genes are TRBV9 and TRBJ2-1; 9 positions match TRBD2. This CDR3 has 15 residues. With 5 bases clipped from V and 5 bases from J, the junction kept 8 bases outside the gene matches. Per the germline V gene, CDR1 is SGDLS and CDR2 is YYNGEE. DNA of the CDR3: TGTGCCAGCAGTGAAAGCGGGAGGTTTGACAATGAGCAGTTCTTC. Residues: CASSESGRFDNEQFF. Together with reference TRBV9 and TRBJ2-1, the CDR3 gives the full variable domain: DSGVTQTPKHLITATGQRVTLRCSPRSGDLSVYWYQQSLDQGLQFLIQYYNGEERAKGNILERFSAQQFPDLHSELNLSSLELGDSALYFCASSESGRFDNEQFFGPGTRLTVL.

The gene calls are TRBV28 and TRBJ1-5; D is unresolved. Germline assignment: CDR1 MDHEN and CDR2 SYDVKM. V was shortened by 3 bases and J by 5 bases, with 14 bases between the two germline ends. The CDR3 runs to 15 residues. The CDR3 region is CASSLYRSIDQPQHF. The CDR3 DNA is TGTGCCAGCAGTTTGTACAGATCCATAGATCAGCCCCAGCATTTT.

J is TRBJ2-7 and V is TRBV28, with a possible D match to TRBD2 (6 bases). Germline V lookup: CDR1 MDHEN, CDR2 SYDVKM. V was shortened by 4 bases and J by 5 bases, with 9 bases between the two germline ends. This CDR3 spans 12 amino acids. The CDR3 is CASSSGGDEQYF. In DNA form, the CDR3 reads TGTGCCAGCAGTTCCGGGGGAGACGAGCAGTACTTC.

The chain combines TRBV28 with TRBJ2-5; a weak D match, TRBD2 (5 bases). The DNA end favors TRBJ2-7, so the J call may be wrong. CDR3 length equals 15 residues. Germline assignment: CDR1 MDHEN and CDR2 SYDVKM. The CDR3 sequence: CASSFSADSSYEQYF. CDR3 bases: TGTGCCAGCAGTTTTTCAGCGGATAGCTCCTACGAGCAGTACTTC.

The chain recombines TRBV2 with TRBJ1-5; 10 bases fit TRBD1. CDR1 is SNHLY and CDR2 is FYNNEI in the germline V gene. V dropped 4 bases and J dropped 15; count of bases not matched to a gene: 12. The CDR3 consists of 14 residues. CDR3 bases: TGTGCCAGCAGTGGCAGCGGGGACAGGGGAGCGAGGCATTTT. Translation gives CASSGSGDRGARHF.

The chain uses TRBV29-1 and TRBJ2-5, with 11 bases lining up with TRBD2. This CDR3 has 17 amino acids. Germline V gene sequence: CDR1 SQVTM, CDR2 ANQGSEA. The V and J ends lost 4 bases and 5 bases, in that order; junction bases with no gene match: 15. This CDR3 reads CSVAGLAAAVGWETQYF. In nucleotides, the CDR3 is TGCAGCGTTGCGGGACTAGCGGCAGCTGTAGGGTGGGAGACCCAGTACTTC.

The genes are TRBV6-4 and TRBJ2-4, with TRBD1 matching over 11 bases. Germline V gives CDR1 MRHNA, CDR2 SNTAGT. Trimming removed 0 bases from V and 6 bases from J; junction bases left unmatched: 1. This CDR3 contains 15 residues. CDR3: CASSDSGQGANIQYF. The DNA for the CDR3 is TGTGCCAGCAGTGACTCTGGACAGGGGGCAAACATTCAGTACTTC.

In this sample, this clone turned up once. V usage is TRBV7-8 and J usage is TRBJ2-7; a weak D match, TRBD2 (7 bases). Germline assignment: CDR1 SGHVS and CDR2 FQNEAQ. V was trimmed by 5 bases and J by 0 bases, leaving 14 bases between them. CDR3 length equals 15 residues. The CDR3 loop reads CASSEGRGNSYEQYF. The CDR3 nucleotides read TGTGCCAGCAGCGAGGGGAGGGGGAACTCCTACGAGCAGTACTTC.

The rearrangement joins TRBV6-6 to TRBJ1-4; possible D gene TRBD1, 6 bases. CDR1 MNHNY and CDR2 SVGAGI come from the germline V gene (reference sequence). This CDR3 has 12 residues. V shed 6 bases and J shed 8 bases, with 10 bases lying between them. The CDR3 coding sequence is TGTGCCAGCAGGGACAGTATGGAAAAACTGTTTTTT. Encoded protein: CASRDSMEKLFF.

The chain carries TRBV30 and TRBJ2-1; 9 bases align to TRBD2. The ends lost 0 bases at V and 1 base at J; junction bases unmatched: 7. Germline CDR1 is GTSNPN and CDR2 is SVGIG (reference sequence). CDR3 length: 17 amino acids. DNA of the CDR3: TGTGCCTGGAGTGTACTGGCGGGGGGGGTGTCCTACAATGAGCAGTTCTTC. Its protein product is CAWSVLAGGVSYNEQFF.

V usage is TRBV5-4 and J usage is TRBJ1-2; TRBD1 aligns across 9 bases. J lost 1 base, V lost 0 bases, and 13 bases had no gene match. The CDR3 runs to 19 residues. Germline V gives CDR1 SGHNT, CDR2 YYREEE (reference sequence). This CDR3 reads CASSLGPSVTGGNNYGYTF. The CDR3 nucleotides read TGTGCCAGCAGCTTGGGACCATCCGTGACAGGGGGAAATAACTATGGCTACACCTTC.

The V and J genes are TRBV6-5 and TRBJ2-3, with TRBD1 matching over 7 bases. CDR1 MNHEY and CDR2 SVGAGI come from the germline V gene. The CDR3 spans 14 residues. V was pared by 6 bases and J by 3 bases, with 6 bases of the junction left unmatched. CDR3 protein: CASRTGWGTDTQYF. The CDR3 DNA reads TGTGCCAGCAGGACAGGGTGGGGGACAGATACGCAGTATTTT.